This T cell receptor beta chain emerged from a study of CD8 T cells in ankylosing spondylitis. Study results and limitations: Within matched ankylosing spondylitis synovial fluid, disease-linked clones were reportedly significantly enriched.

Preparation of TCR beta libraries was done by quantitative 5'-RACE with molecular barcodes. TCRdb reanalysed the 5' RACE reads using MiXCR and keeps one entry per CDR3 protein. The sample records nearly 250,000 distinct CDR3 sequences, over 30% being singletons. Germline V gene data show CDR1 as MNHEY and CDR2 as SVGAGI. Trimming pared 3 bases from V and 7 bases from J, leaving 12 bases between. This CDR3 has 13 amino acids. Points on this clonotype: The antigen remains unidentified.

The V gene is TRBV6-5, the J gene TRBJ1-2, with D perhaps matching TRBD1 (6 bases). The receptor's source is a male donor with ankylosing spondylitis or in good health (not recorded which). The sample was blood, either unsorted or a sorted T cell fraction (not recorded which). CDR3 coding DNA: TGTGCCAGCAGTTATCTCAGGGGAGCTGGCTACACCTTC. This translates into CASSYLRGAGYTF.